This T cell receptor beta chain was recorded in a study of glioma-infiltrating T cells after dendritic cell vaccination. Whole-study findings and limits: Complete blood and tumor specimen sets were limited to few patients.

V was clipped by 4 bases and J by 8 bases; unmatched bases: 10. Looked up from germline, CDR1 is LNHDA and CDR2 is SQIVND (reference sequence). This CDR3 is 15 amino acids long. Comments on this clone: What it binds is unknown.

Input was approximately 2.2 ug genomic DNA, or all available if less. Assay: immunoSEQ multiplex PCR; the TCRdb copy retains only in-frame clones and omits some. The sample holds some 78,000 clones, about 85% seen once. Specified time point: after dendritic cell vaccination, including at tumor progression/relapse. No glioblastoma patient carried an isocitrate dehydrogenase mutation. Sequencing used blood, obtained after dendritic cell vaccination. This TCR derives from a human donor with glioblastoma. V gene TRBV19 combines with J gene TRBJ2-1, with 8 bases fitting TRBD2. The CDR3 protein is CASSTFSGGPDEQFF. CDR3 in DNA: TGTGCCAGTAGTACCTTTTCGGGAGGGCCGGATGAGCAGTTCTTC.